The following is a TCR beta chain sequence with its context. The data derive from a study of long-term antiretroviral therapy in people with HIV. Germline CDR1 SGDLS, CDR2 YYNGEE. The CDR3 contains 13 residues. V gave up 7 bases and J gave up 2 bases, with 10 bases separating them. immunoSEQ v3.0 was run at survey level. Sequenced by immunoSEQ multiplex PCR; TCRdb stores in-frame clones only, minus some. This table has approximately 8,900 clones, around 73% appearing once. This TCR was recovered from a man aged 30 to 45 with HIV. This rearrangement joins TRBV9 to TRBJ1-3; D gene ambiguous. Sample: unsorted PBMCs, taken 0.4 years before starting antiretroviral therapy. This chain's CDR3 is CASGLGAGNTIYF. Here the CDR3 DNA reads TGTGCCAGCGGGTTAGGAGCTGGAAACACCATATATTTT. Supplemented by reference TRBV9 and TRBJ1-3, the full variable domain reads DSGVTQTPKHLITATGQRVTLRCSPRSGDLSVYWYQQSLDQGLQFLIQYYNGEERAKGNILERFSAQQFPDLHSELNLSSLELGDSALYFCASGLGAGNTIYFGEGSWLTVV.